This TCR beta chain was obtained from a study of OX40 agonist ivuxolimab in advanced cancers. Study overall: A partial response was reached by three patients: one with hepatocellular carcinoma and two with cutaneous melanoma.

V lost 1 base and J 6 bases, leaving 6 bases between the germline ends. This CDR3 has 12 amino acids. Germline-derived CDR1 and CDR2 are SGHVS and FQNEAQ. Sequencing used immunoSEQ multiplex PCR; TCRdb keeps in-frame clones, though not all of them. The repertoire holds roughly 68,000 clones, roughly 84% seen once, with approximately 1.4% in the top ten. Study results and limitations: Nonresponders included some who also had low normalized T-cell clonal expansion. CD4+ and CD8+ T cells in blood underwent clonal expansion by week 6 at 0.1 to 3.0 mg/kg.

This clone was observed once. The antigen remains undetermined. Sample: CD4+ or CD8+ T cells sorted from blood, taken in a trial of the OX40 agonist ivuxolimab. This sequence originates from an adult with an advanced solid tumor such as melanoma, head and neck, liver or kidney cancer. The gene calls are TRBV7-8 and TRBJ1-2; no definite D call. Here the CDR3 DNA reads TGTGCCAGCAGCTTAGTTGGGGATGGCTACACCTTC. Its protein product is CASSLVGDGYTF.